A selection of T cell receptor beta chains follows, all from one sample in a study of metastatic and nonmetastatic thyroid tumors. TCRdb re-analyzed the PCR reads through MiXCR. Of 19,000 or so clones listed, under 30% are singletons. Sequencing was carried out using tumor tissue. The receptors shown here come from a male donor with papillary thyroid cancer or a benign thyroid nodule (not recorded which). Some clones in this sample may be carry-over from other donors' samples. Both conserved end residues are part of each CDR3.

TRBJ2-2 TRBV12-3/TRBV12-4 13 CASRKGVTGELFF
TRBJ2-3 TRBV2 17 CASSRISGQDFTDTQYF
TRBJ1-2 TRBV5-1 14 CASRGQGGGYGYTF
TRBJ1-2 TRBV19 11 CAIWSEFSYTF
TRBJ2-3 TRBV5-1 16 CASSSRGERGTDTQYF
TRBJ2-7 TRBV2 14 CASSDWGESYEQYF
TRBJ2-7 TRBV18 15 CASSPLGGRVYEQYF
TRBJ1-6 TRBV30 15 CAWRAPARAYSPLHF
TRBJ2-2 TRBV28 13 CASTQGLTGELFF
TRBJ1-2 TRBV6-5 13 CASSYPGADGYTF
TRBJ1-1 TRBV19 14 CASRHYRERTEAFF
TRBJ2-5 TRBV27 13 CASRVDRGETQYF
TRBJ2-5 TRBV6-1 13 CASRRGSQDAQYF
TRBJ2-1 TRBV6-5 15 CASSYSAGDLDEQFF